Following are 19 T cell receptor beta chains from one sample sequenced in a study of T cells in Graves' hyperthyroidism and ophthalmopathy (dated by TCRdb to between 2018 and 2021). Library preparation employed multiplex PCR. The sequencer was an Illumina HiSeq 2000. TCR beta CDR3 regions were amplified from RNA transcripts. The first round of RT-PCR for the TCR CDR3 was performed with the HTBI primer set and the Qiagen OneStep RT-PCR kit. Using fastp trimming at Q25 and MiXCR clonotype assembly, TCRdb reanalyzed the public sequencing data and kept in-frame beta chains. CDR3 protein sequences are deduplicated, and each keeps its most common genes and DNA. The table for this sample lists 500,000 to 600,000 distinct CDR3 sequences; 40% to 55% of them were counted only once. The leading ten clones occupy approximately 7.5% of the sample. Specimen: peripheral blood or thyroid tissue (not recorded which). These receptors all come from a young woman with Graves' hyperthyroidism.

This clonotype was seen at least ten times. This chain links TRBV11-3 with TRBJ2-2; maybe TRBD2 (5 bases). The CDR3 is 15 residues long. The V gene lost 10 bases and the J gene lost 1 base, with 16 bases spanning the gap. Germline CDR1 and CDR2: SGHNT and YENEEA. DNA of the CDR3: TGTGCCACTTCAAGACCGGGGATGAACACCGGGGAGCTGTTTTTT. Protein sequence: CATSRPGMNTGELFF.

The gene calls are TRBV11-1 and TRBJ2-7; TRBD1 matches 8 bases. CDR3 length equals 16 residues. CDR1 and CDR2 from the germline V gene are SGHAT and FQDESV (reference sequence). V was clipped by 8 bases and J by 3 bases; unmatched bases: 15. CDR3 region: CASPAPVTGDLYEQYF. The CDR3 nucleotides are TGTGCCAGCCCCGCACCAGTGACAGGGGACCTCTACGAGCAGTACTTC.

The rearrangement joins TRBV29-1 to TRBJ2-7, with 9 positions matching TRBD2. V lost 4 bases, J lost 7 bases, and 8 bases stayed unmatched. The V gene's germline CDR1 is SQVTM and CDR2 ANQGSEA. The CDR3 runs to 13 residues. The CDR3 region is CSVAVGSGSEQYF. The CDR3 DNA is TGCAGCGTTGCGGTCGGTAGCGGGAGTGAGCAGTACTTC.

The chain employs TRBV3-1 and TRBJ2-7, with D possibly being TRBD1 or TRBD2 (5 bases each). The CDR3 covers 14 residues. Germline CDR1 LGHDT, CDR2 YNNKEL (reference sequence). Between the trimmed V and J ends, which lost 3 bases and 5 bases, there was a span of 14 bases. The CDR3 DNA follows: TGTGCCAGCAGCCAGATTTCGGGGCGCAACGAGCAGTACTTC. Encoded protein: CASSQISGRNEQYF.

This clonotype was counted at least ten times. This chain links TRBV6-5 with TRBJ2-5; D unresolved. V shed 5 bases and J shed 5 bases, with 12 bases lying between them. This CDR3 comprises 13 residues. Germline V gives CDR1 MNHEY, CDR2 SVGAGI. CDR3 nucleotide sequence: TGTGCCAGCAGTCTAACCTTGAGGGAGACCCAGTACTTC. Translation gives CASSLTLRETQYF.

At least ten counts were recorded for this clonotype. This CDR3 reads CASSSDRNSGNTIYF. CDR3 coding DNA: TGCGCCAGCAGCTCTGACAGGAACTCTGGAAACACCATATATTTT. This sequence joins TRBV5-1 and TRBJ1-3, with a possible D match to TRBD1 (6 bases). The CDR3 length is 15 residues. Trimming left V 3 bases short and J 0 bases short, with 10 bases between. CDR1 and CDR2 from the germline V gene are SGHRS and YFSETQ.

The chain recombines TRBV2 with TRBJ2-1; D is possibly TRBD2 (6 bases). V was cut by 11 bases and J by 9 bases, with 20 bases left in between. This CDR3 region has 13 residues. CDR1 and CDR2 (germline): SNHLY, FYNNEI. The CDR3 protein is CARQSRLVTEQFF. As DNA, the CDR3 is TGTGCCCGACAGTCCAGACTAGTAACTGAGCAGTTCTTC.

In its sample, this clonotype was seen many times. V is TRBV12-3 or TRBV12-4 and J is TRBJ2-7; 9 nucleotides line up with TRBD1. Trimming cost V 4 bases and J 6 bases; bases outside gene matches: 7. CDR3 length: 14 amino acids. CDR3 residues: CASSWDRDMGEQYF. The CDR3, as DNA: TGTGCCAGCAGTTGGGACAGGGACATGGGCGAGCAGTACTTC.

This clonotype was seen many times. The chain uses TRBV12-3 or TRBV12-4 and TRBJ2-7, with D uncertain. The CDR3 length is 13 residues. Between the trimmed V and J ends, which lost 6 bases and 0 bases, there was a span of 9 bases. CDR3 coding DNA: TGTGCCAGCAGGGACCTAGGCTCCTACGAGCAGTACTTC. Encoded protein: CASRDLGSYEQYF.

This clonotype was found once. V usage is TRBV7-6 and J usage is TRBJ1-6, with 8 nucleotides matching TRBD1. V gave up 4 bases and J gave up 10 bases; unmatched junction bases: 6. The CDR3 contains 14 residues. Germline CDR1 and CDR2: SGHVS and FNYEAQ. CDR3 protein: CASSSAAGGSPLHF. CDR3 sequence (DNA): TGTGCCAGCAGCTCCGCTGCAGGGGGCTCACCCCTCCACTTT.

Details on this clonotype: A read error may explain this, as a much larger clone is one base away. V gene TRBV12-3 or TRBV12-4 combines with J gene TRBJ2-5; D uncertain. The DNA end is a closer match to TRBJ2-7, so the J assignment may be wrong. The CDR3 consists of 14 residues. Here the CDR3 reads CASSYSQLKGEQYF. For the CDR3, the DNA is TGTGCCAGCAGTTACTCGCAACTAAAAGGCGAGCAGTACTTC.

This clonotype was found a few times. In nucleotides, the CDR3 is TGTGCCAGCAGTTACGCATTTACAGGGGGCACTGAAGCTTTCTTT. This encodes CASSYAFTGGTEAFF. This chain links TRBV6-5 with TRBJ1-1, with 8 bases lining up with TRBD1. Looked up from germline, CDR1 is MNHEY and CDR2 is SVGAGI. The CDR3 covers 15 residues. After removal of 2 bases from V and 4 bases from J, the junction contained 6 bases not matched to a gene.

This clonotype was picked up many times. The J gene is TRBJ2-5, the V gene TRBV7-8; TRBD1 aligns across 10 bases. The CDR3 spans 14 residues. The V and J ends lost 2 bases and 5 bases, in that order; junction bases with no gene match: 2. CDR1 and CDR2 from the germline V gene are SGHVS and FQNEAQ. The CDR3 coding sequence is TGTGCCAGCAGCTTAAGACAGGGGGCTGAGACCCAGTACTTC. Protein product: CASSLRQGAETQYF.

The V gene is TRBV29-1, the J gene TRBJ1-1; no firm D call. The CDR3 contains 9 residues. The V gene lost 3 bases and the J gene lost 8 bases, with 4 bases spanning the gap. Germline CDR1 is SQVTM and CDR2 is ANQGSEA. The CDR3 spells CSVDGEAFF. For the CDR3, the DNA is TGCAGCGTTGATGGCGAAGCTTTCTTT.

The chain links TRBV29-1 to TRBJ1-5, with D possibly being TRBD1 (5 bases). Germline CDR1 and CDR2: SQVTM and ANQGSEA. There are 12 residues in the CDR3. Trimming left V 2 bases short and J 12 bases short, with 14 bases between. The CDR3 loop is CSVEYWGEYQHF. The CDR3 DNA follows: TGCAGCGTTGAATACTGGGGCGAGTACCAGCATTTT.

The sample holds many counts of this clonotype. The J gene is TRBJ2-2, the V gene TRBV30, with unresolved D. Trimming left V 2 bases short and J 7 bases short, with 5 bases between. The CDR3 runs to 11 residues. Per the germline V gene, CDR1 is GTSNPN and CDR2 is SVGIG (reference sequence). The CDR3 here is CAWSKIGELFF. In DNA form, the CDR3 reads TGTGCCTGGAGTAAGATCGGGGAGCTGTTTTTT.

As for this clonotype: A much larger clone differs by one base, so this may be a read error. V gene TRBV10-3 combines with J gene TRBJ2-5; 9 nucleotides agree with TRBD1. The CDR3 totals 16 residues. Germline lookup yields CDR1 ENHRY and CDR2 SYGVKD. Here the CDR3 reads CAISEGDRGGQEIQYF. Here the CDR3 DNA reads TGTGCCATCAGTGAGGGCGACAGGGGGGGCCAAGAGATCCAGTACTTC.

Ten or more counts support this clonotype. V is TRBV5-1 and J is TRBJ1-5; TRBD1 matches at 7 bases. The germline V gene has CDR1 SGHRS and CDR2 YFSETQ. CDR3 size: 15 residues. V shed 4 bases, J shed 4 bases, and the junction held 8 bases outside the gene matches. The CDR3 sequence is CASSPLTGLNQPQHF. The CDR3, as DNA: TGCGCCAGCAGCCCTTTGACAGGGTTGAATCAGCCCCAGCATTTT. Full variable domain (remainder filled in from reference TRBV5-1 and TRBJ1-5): KAGVTQTPRYLIKTRGQQVTLSCSPISGHRSVSWYQQTPGQGLQFLFEYFSETQRNKGNFPGRFSGRQFSNSRSEMNVSTLELGDSALYLCASSPLTGLNQPQHFGDGTRLSIL.

Many counts were recorded for this clonotype. A read error may account for a junction end that differs from germline. The genes are TRBV5-1 and TRBJ1-1; perhaps TRBD1 as D (5 bases). Germline CDR1 is SGHRS and CDR2 is YFSETQ. The CDR3 runs to 14 residues. As DNA, the CDR3 is TGTGCCAGCAGCTTGAGGGGCACCAACACTGAAGCTTTCTTT. Translation: CASSLRGTNTEAFF.